These 20 T cell receptor beta chains were sequenced from one sample in a study of OX40 agonist ivuxolimab in advanced cancers. Here immunoSEQ multiplex PCR was the method, and the copy in TCRdb shows in-frame clones only, minus some. The data hold about 87,000 clones, with approximately 87% observed a single time. The sample in question was CD4+ or CD8+ T cells sorted from blood, obtained in a trial of the OX40 agonist ivuxolimab. The source is an adult with an advanced solid tumor such as melanoma, head and neck, liver or kidney cancer.

The chain links TRBV7-2 to TRBJ2-3; 7 bases are shared with TRBD1. The CDR3 is made up of 15 amino acids. J was trimmed by 2 bases and V by 5 bases; bases with no gene match: 7. Germline V gene lookup returns CDR1 SGHTA and CDR2 FQGNSA. CDR3 in DNA: TGTGCCAGCAGCCCGGACAGGCGGAACACAGATACGCAGTATTTT. Translated: CASSPDRRNTDTQYF.

This clone was observed a few times. The gene calls are TRBV7-3 and TRBJ1-6; no clear D. Germline assignment: CDR1 SGHTA and CDR2 FQGTGA. This CDR3 has 14 residues. Trimming shortened V by 6 bases and J by 8 bases, and 14 bases separated the two germline ends. CDR3 protein: CASSLRLGDSPLHF. CDR3 nucleotide sequence: TGTGCCAGCAGTCTCCGCCTCGGGGATTCACCCCTCCACTTT.

The V call is TRBV6-5, the J call TRBJ2-6; D is uncertain. Germline V lookup: CDR1 MNHEY, CDR2 SVGAGI. CDR3 size: 15 residues. V dropped 6 bases and J dropped 4 bases, with 13 bases sitting between them. The CDR3 sequence: CASSQSVAGANVLTF. CDR3 sequence (DNA): TGTGCCAGCAGCCAGTCCGTCGCCGGGGCCAACGTCCTGACTTTC.

The genes are TRBV7-8 and TRBJ2-3; D is unresolved. Germline CDR1 is SGHVS and CDR2 is FQNEAQ. The germline V and J ends were trimmed by 3 bases and 6 bases, with 10 bases remaining between them. The CDR3 runs to 13 residues. Written as DNA, the CDR3 is TGTGCCAGCAGCTTGCCCTCCTCGGATACGCAGTATTTT. Translation: CASSLPSSDTQYF.

The chain joins TRBV27 to TRBJ2-3; D remains unclear. The length of the CDR3 is 15 residues. V dropped 6 bases and J dropped 0 bases, with 13 bases sitting between them. The germline V gene has CDR1 MNHEY and CDR2 SMNVEV (reference sequence). This CDR3 reads CASRGPALSTDTQYF. The DNA for the CDR3 is TGTGCCAGCAGGGGCCCAGCCCTTAGCACAGATACGCAGTATTTT.

The chain is built from TRBV5-1 and TRBJ2-5; 8 nucleotides align to TRBD1. Unmatched junction bases numbered 7, after V lost 4 bases and J lost 5 bases. Germline lookup yields CDR1 SGHRS and CDR2 YFSETQ. This CDR3 spans 14 amino acids. Here the CDR3 reads CASSRQGQRETQYF. Here the CDR3 DNA reads TGCGCCAGCAGCCGACAGGGGCAAAGGGAGACCCAGTACTTC. Supplemented by reference TRBV5-1 and TRBJ2-5, the full variable domain reads KAGVTQTPRYLIKTRGQQVTLSCSPISGHRSVSWYQQTPGQGLQFLFEYFSETQRNKGNFPGRFSGRQFSNSRSEMNVSTLELGDSALYLCASSRQGQRETQYFGPGTRLLVL.

V gene TRBV4-1 combines with J gene TRBJ2-1; no reliable D call. The V gene's germline CDR1 is MGHRA and CDR2 YSYEKL. Trimming removed 3 bases from V and 0 bases from J, with 6 bases in between. The CDR3 extends over 14 amino acids. CDR3 nucleotides: TGCGCCAGCAGCCACGTCAACTCCTACAATGAGCAGTTCTTC. Protein: CASSHVNSYNEQFF.

This rearrangement joins TRBV30 to TRBJ2-3, with 8 bases fitting TRBD2. Germline trimming cut 3 bases from V and 1 base from J; bases unmatched to any gene: 9. The germline V gene has CDR1 GTSNPN and CDR2 SVGIG (reference sequence). The CDR3 spans 16 residues. In nucleotides, the CDR3 is TGTGCCTGGAGCGGAGGGGCGGGGGGCCGCACAGATACGCAGTATTTT. Its protein is CAWSGGAGGRTDTQYF.

This chain links TRBV5-1 with TRBJ2-5; 9 positions agree with TRBD1. The ends lost 7 bases at V and 5 bases at J; junction bases unmatched: 6. The germline CDR1 and CDR2 sequences are SGHRS and YFSETQ. The CDR3 has 13 amino acids. The CDR3 DNA reads TGCGCCAGCGGACAGGGGAGGGGGGAGACCCAGTACTTC. Translating it yields CASGQGRGETQYF.

The genes are TRBV19 and TRBJ1-6, with 7 bases matching TRBD1. V dropped 7 bases and J dropped 7; count of bases not matched to a gene: 13. Per the germline V gene, CDR1 is LNHDA and CDR2 is SQIVND (reference sequence). The CDR3 extends over 16 amino acids. Here the CDR3 reads CASTLRGPGTNSPLHF. As DNA, the CDR3 is TGTGCCAGTACCTTAAGGGGGCCGGGGACCAATTCACCCCTCCACTTT. Using reference TRBV19 and TRBJ1-6 for the parts outside the CDR3, the full variable domain is DGGITQSPKYLFRKEGQNVTLSCEQNLNHDAMYWYRQDPGQGLRLIYYSQIVNDFQKGDIAEGYSVSREKKESFPLTVTSAQKNPTAFYLCASTLRGPGTNSPLHFGNGTRLTVT.

This rearrangement joins TRBV18 to TRBJ2-2; D ambiguous. Trimming removed 6 bases at V and 3 bases at J, with 8 bases between. CDR1 is KGHSH, CDR2 LQKENI, per germline. CDR3 length: 13 amino acids. CDR3 bases: TGTGCCAGCTCCTTCGCGGACACCGGGGAGCTGTTTTTT. The encoded protein is CASSFADTGELFF.

The count of this clone is one. The rearrangement links TRBV9 to TRBJ2-7, with a weak D call TRBD1 (5 bases). CDR1 SGDLS and CDR2 YYNGEE come from the germline V gene. The CDR3 runs 16 residues. Trimming removed 0 bases from V and 3 bases from J, with 16 bases in between. The CDR3 DNA sequence: TGTGCCAGCAGCGTAGAAGCAGGGAAGAGAGTCTACGAGCAGTACTTC. Encoded protein: CASSVEAGKRVYEQYF.

In its sample, this clone was seen many times. The chain joins TRBV4-2 to TRBJ2-7; TRBD2 matches at 8 bases. The ends lost 0 bases at V and 0 bases at J; junction bases unmatched: 13. Germline assignment: CDR1 LGHNA and CDR2 YNFKEQ. This CDR3 is 19 amino acids long. The CDR3 is CASSQDSSVAGGTSYEQYF. The CDR3 nucleotides read TGTGCCAGCAGCCAAGATAGCAGCGTGGCGGGGGGAACCTCCTACGAGCAGTACTTC.

This sequence joins TRBV11-2 and TRBJ2-3, with a tentative D call TRBD2 (5 bases). Germline V CDR1 and CDR2: SGHAT, FQNNGV. V was pared by 5 bases and J by 4 bases, with 13 bases between. The CDR3 spans 14 residues. The CDR3: CASSALVSADTQYF. The DNA for the CDR3 is TGTGCCAGCAGCGCACTAGTCAGTGCAGATACGCAGTATTTT. The whole variable domain, filled in from reference TRBV11-2 and TRBJ2-3, reads EAGVAQSPRYKIIEKRQSVAFWCNPISGHATLYWYQQILGQGPKLLIQFQNNGVVDDSQLPKDRFSAERLKGVDSTLKIQPAKLEDSAVYLCASSALVSADTQYFGPGTRLTVL.

This chain uses TRBV9 with TRBJ2-1, with 7 bases fitting TRBD1. V lost 2 bases to trimming and J lost 10 bases; unmatched junction nucleotides: 9. CDR3 length equals 14 residues. Germline values: CDR1 SGDLS, CDR2 YYNGEE. CDR3 DNA sequence: TGTGCCAGCAGCGTGACGACAGGGCCGGGCGAGCAGTTCTTC. This gives the protein CASSVTTGPGEQFF. The variable domain in full, completed from reference TRBV9 and TRBJ2-1, reads DSGVTQTPKHLITATGQRVTLRCSPRSGDLSVYWYQQSLDQGLQFLIQYYNGEERAKGNILERFSAQQFPDLHSELNLSSLELGDSALYFCASSVTTGPGEQFFGPGTRLTVL.

The V gene is TRBV30, the J gene TRBJ2-1; 8 nucleotides line up with TRBD2. Losses at the gene ends were 0 bases for V and 0 bases for J; bases not matched to a gene: 4. Germline V lookup: CDR1 GTSNPN, CDR2 SVGIG (reference sequence). This CDR3 contains 16 residues. The DNA for the CDR3 is TGTGCCTGGAGTGTACGGGGGGGGCTCTCCTACAATGAGCAGTTCTTC. Amino acids: CAWSVRGGLSYNEQFF.

The CDR3 protein is CASSSPSGETQYF. In DNA form, the CDR3 reads TGTGCCAGCAGCTCTCCTAGCGGAGAGACCCAGTACTTC. The V and J genes are TRBV13 and TRBJ2-5; 7 positions agree with TRBD2. V shed 4 bases, J shed 4 bases, and the junction held 3 bases outside the gene matches. The germline CDR1 and CDR2 sequences are PRHDT and FYEKMQ (reference sequence). The CDR3 spans 13 residues.

The chain carries TRBV19 and TRBJ2-7, with 8 bases identical to TRBD2. Germline V gene lookup returns CDR1 LNHDA and CDR2 SQIVND (reference sequence). This CDR3 contains 14 residues. V was clipped by 5 bases and J by 5 bases; unmatched bases: 8. CDR3 region: CASSPSGSVDEQYF. The CDR3 nucleotides are TGTGCCAGTAGTCCCAGCGGGAGTGTCGACGAGCAGTACTTC.

The genes are TRBV30 and TRBJ1-5; D possibly corresponds to TRBD1 (6 bases). The length of the CDR3 is 15 residues. V lost 4 bases and J 5 bases, leaving 18 bases between the germline ends. Germline V gene sequence: CDR1 GTSNPN, CDR2 SVGIG (reference sequence). Here the CDR3 reads CAWNGGGSQDQPQHF. CDR3 DNA: TGTGCCTGGAATGGCGGGGGCAGCCAAGATCAGCCCCAGCATTTT.

This clone was counted once. This sequence joins TRBV19 and TRBJ1-4; D is undetermined. The CDR3 runs 15 residues. V gave up 4 bases and J gave up 6 bases, with 15 bases separating them. Germline loops: CDR1 LNHDA, CDR2 SQIVND (reference sequence). The CDR3 sequence: CASSTPVRRYEKLFF. CDR3 DNA sequence: TGTGCCAGTAGTACCCCCGTCCGGCGGTATGAAAAACTGTTTTTT.